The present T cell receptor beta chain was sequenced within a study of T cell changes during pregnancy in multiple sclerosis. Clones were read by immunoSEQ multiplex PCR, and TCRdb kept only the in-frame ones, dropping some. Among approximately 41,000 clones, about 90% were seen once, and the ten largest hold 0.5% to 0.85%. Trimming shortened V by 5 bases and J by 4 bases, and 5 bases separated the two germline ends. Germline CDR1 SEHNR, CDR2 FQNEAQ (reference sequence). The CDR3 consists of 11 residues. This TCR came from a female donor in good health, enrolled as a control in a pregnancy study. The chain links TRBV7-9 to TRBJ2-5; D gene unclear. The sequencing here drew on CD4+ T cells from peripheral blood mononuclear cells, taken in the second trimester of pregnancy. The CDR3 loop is CASSRVETQYF. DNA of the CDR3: TGTGCCAGCAGCCGGGTAGAGACCCAGTACTTC.